Listed below are T cell receptor beta chains from one sample, sequenced in a study of CD8 T cells in Susac syndrome. From the immunoSEQ multiplex PCR reads, TCRdb called clonotypes with MiXCR, one entry per CDR3 protein. The sample includes a few hundred thousand distinct CDR3 sequences, around 85% of them seen just once. The sample comprised CD8+ T cells from PBMCs. Source of these receptors: a human donor with multiple sclerosis. Each CDR3 is given with its conserved first and last residue. D genes are given only for firm matches. Size tells how often a clone was seen (once, few, many) or the class of an expanded clone, and some rows leave it out.

v_call: TRBV27; d_call: -; cdr3_length: 13; clone_size: -; j_call: TRBJ2-5; cdr3_nt: TGTGCCAGCAGTTTGACCGGCCTCGGGACCCAGTACTTC; cdr3_aa: CASSLTGLGTQYF
v_call: TRBV29-1; d_call: -; cdr3_length: 11; clone_size: -; j_call: TRBJ2-7; cdr3_nt: TGCAGCGTTGAAAGGGGGGGTGAGCAGTACTTC; cdr3_aa: CSVERGGEQYF
v_call: TRBV5-1; d_call: -; cdr3_length: 14; clone_size: -; j_call: TRBJ1-2; cdr3_nt: TGCGCCAGCAGCCCCGGTGACGGGGGCTATGGCTACACCTTC; cdr3_aa: CASSPGDGGYGYTF
v_call: TRBV5-1; d_call: -; cdr3_length: 14; clone_size: -; j_call: TRBJ1-1; cdr3_nt: TGCGCCAGCAGGGCCGGTCGGGGGATAACTGAAGCTTTCTTT; cdr3_aa: CASRAGRGITEAFF
v_call: TRBV28; d_call: -; cdr3_length: 13; clone_size: -; j_call: TRBJ2-2; cdr3_nt: TGTGCCAGCAGTGCAGGCGACACCGGGGAGCTGTTTTTT; cdr3_aa: CASSAGDTGELFF
v_call: TRBV4-1; d_call: TRBD1; cdr3_length: 16; clone_size: -; j_call: TRBJ2-1; cdr3_nt: TGCGCCAGCAGCCGGTTAGACGGGACAGGACGCAATGAGCAGTTCTTC; cdr3_aa: CASSRLDGTGRNEQFF
v_call: TRBV11-2; d_call: -; cdr3_length: 15; clone_size: -; j_call: TRBJ1-1; cdr3_nt: TGTGCCAGCAGCTTAGGTGCCCTAGGGAACACTGAAGCTTTCTTT; cdr3_aa: CASSLGALGNTEAFF
v_call: TRBV30; d_call: -; cdr3_length: 13; clone_size: -; j_call: TRBJ2-5; cdr3_nt: TGTGCCTGCTCCCTTAGGATTGAAGAGACCCAGTACTTC; cdr3_aa: CACSLRIEETQYF
v_call: TRBV27; d_call: -; cdr3_length: 15; clone_size: -; j_call: TRBJ2-7; cdr3_nt: TGTGCCAGCAGTTTATCATCGGGGGCGGAGGACGAGCAGTACTTC; cdr3_aa: CASSLSSGAEDEQYF
v_call: TRBV30; d_call: -; cdr3_length: 14; clone_size: -; j_call: TRBJ2-6; cdr3_nt: TGTGCCTGGAGTGCAGGCACCGGGGCCAACGTCCTGACTTTC; cdr3_aa: CAWSAGTGANVLTF
v_call: TRBV4-1; d_call: -; cdr3_length: 15; clone_size: -; j_call: TRBJ2-2; cdr3_nt: TGCGCCAGCAGCCCTTCAGGGATTGTGTCCGGGGAGCTGTTTTTT; cdr3_aa: CASSPSGIVSGELFF
v_call: TRBV6-5; d_call: -; cdr3_length: 18; clone_size: -; j_call: TRBJ2-7; cdr3_nt: TGTGCCAGCAGTTACTCGATCTCTCGAGTGGGGAGCTCCTACGAGCAGTACTTC; cdr3_aa: CASSYSISRVGSSYEQYF
v_call: TRBV7-8; d_call: TRBD2; cdr3_length: 17; clone_size: -; j_call: TRBJ2-2; cdr3_nt: TGTGCCAGCAGCTTAGGACTAGCGGGGGGGCTCACCGGGGAGCTGTTTTTT; cdr3_aa: CASSLGLAGGLTGELFF
v_call: TRBV20-1; d_call: TRBD2; cdr3_length: 17; clone_size: -; j_call: TRBJ2-2; cdr3_nt: TGCAGTGAGCCCCGGACTAGCGGTCCCTCGAACACCGGGGAGCTGTTTTTT; cdr3_aa: CSEPRTSGPSNTGELFF
v_call: TRBV21-1; d_call: -; cdr3_length: 17; clone_size: -; j_call: TRBJ1-5; cdr3_nt: TGTGCCAGCAGCGAGAAGACAGGGAACGGTAGCAATCAGCCCCAGCATTTT; cdr3_aa: CASSEKTGNGSNQPQHF
v_call: TRBV27; d_call: TRBD2; cdr3_length: 13; clone_size: -; j_call: TRBJ2-7; cdr3_nt: TGTGCCAGCAGTCATACCGGGACTAGCGAGCAGTACTTC; cdr3_aa: CASSHTGTSEQYF
v_call: TRBV24-1; d_call: -; cdr3_length: 17; clone_size: -; j_call: TRBJ1-5; cdr3_nt: TGTGCCACCAGTGATTTAAAGGCCCGCAGGGTTTATCAGCCCCAGCATTTT; cdr3_aa: CATSDLKARRVYQPQHF
v_call: TRBV6-1; d_call: -; cdr3_length: 15; clone_size: -; j_call: TRBJ1-1; cdr3_nt: TGTGCCAGCAGTGAAGCGCCCGGGGGTGACACTGAAGCTTTCTTT; cdr3_aa: CASSEAPGGDTEAFF
v_call: TRBV18; d_call: TRBD1; cdr3_length: 15; clone_size: -; j_call: TRBJ2-7; cdr3_nt: TGTGCCAGCTTACGAACCGGGACAGAAAACTACGAGCAGTACTTC; cdr3_aa: CASLRTGTENYEQYF
v_call: TRBV5-1; d_call: TRBD2; cdr3_length: 17; clone_size: -; j_call: TRBJ2-5; cdr3_nt: TGCGCCAGCAGCTTGGGACTAGCGGGGGACATCCAAGAGACCCAGTACTTC; cdr3_aa: CASSLGLAGDIQETQYF
v_call: TRBV4-1; d_call: -; cdr3_length: 15; clone_size: -; j_call: TRBJ2-6; cdr3_nt: TGCGCCAGCAGCCAATCCCGGGGCGAGGCCAACGTCCTGACTTTC; cdr3_aa: CASSQSRGEANVLTF
v_call: TRBV28; d_call: -; cdr3_length: 15; clone_size: -; j_call: TRBJ1-2; cdr3_nt: TGTGCCAGCAGTTGTCCCTACAGTACTAACTATGGCTACACCTTC; cdr3_aa: CASSCPYSTNYGYTF
v_call: TRBV15; d_call: -; cdr3_length: 14; clone_size: -; j_call: TRBJ1-2; cdr3_nt: TGTGCCACCAGCAGGACCGGGACCGACTATGGCTACACCTTC; cdr3_aa: CATSRTGTDYGYTF
v_call: TRBV6-2/TRBV6-3; d_call: TRBD2; cdr3_length: 15; clone_size: -; j_call: TRBJ2-2; cdr3_nt: TGTGCCAGCATCGGGACTAGCGGTAACACCGGGGAGCTGTTTTTT; cdr3_aa: CASIGTSGNTGELFF
v_call: TRBV18; d_call: TRBD1; cdr3_length: 14; clone_size: -; j_call: TRBJ2-7; cdr3_nt: TGTGCCAGCTCACGTGGGACAGTTTCCTACGAGCAGTACTTC; cdr3_aa: CASSRGTVSYEQYF
v_call: TRBV20-1; d_call: -; cdr3_length: 14; clone_size: once; j_call: TRBJ2-6; cdr3_nt: TGCAGTGCCCCGTACAGGGACGGGGCCAACGTCCTGACTTTC; cdr3_aa: CSAPYRDGANVLTF
v_call: TRBV4-1; d_call: -; cdr3_length: 13; clone_size: -; j_call: TRBJ2-2; cdr3_nt: TGCGCCAGCAGCCAAGGCATTAGCGGGGAGCTGTTTTTT; cdr3_aa: CASSQGISGELFF
v_call: TRBV6-5; d_call: TRBD1; cdr3_length: 14; clone_size: -; j_call: TRBJ1-1; cdr3_nt: TGTGCCAGCAGTTTCTTATCCGGGACAGCGGCAGCTTTCTTT; cdr3_aa: CASSFLSGTAAAFF
v_call: TRBV4-1; d_call: -; cdr3_length: 17; clone_size: -; j_call: TRBJ2-1; cdr3_nt: TGCGCCAGCAGCCAAGAAACCGGGACCCACAACGGGAATGAGCAGTTCTTC; cdr3_aa: CASSQETGTHNGNEQFF
v_call: TRBV10-1; d_call: -; cdr3_length: 14; clone_size: -; j_call: TRBJ2-5; cdr3_nt: TGCGCCAGCTTCGCTAGCGAGTCGCGAGAGACCCAGTACTTC; cdr3_aa: CASFASESRETQYF
v_call: TRBV7-6; d_call: -; cdr3_length: 16; clone_size: -; j_call: TRBJ2-2; cdr3_nt: TGTGCCAGCAGCTTAGCGCCCGGACCGAACACCGGGGAGCTGTTTTTT; cdr3_aa: CASSLAPGPNTGELFF
v_call: TRBV2; d_call: -; cdr3_length: 15; clone_size: -; j_call: TRBJ1-5; cdr3_nt: TGTGCCAGCAGCGAACTTGGAGGGGTACATGAGCCCCAGCATTTT; cdr3_aa: CASSELGGVHEPQHF
v_call: TRBV11-1; d_call: TRBD1; cdr3_length: 20; clone_size: -; j_call: TRBJ2-1; cdr3_nt: TGTGCCAGCAGCTCGCCGACCGGGACAGGGGCCCCAATCCCCTACAATGAGCAGTTCTTC; cdr3_aa: CASSSPTGTGAPIPYNEQFF
v_call: TRBV6-1; d_call: -; cdr3_length: 13; clone_size: -; j_call: TRBJ2-7; cdr3_nt: TGTGCCAGCAGTGTCGTCGGGGGCTACGAGCAGTACTTC; cdr3_aa: CASSVVGGYEQYF
v_call: TRBV6-5; d_call: -; cdr3_length: 17; clone_size: -; j_call: TRBJ1-5; cdr3_nt: TGTGCCAGCAGTTATCACCCGGGGAAACCGATCAATCAGCCCCAGCATTTT; cdr3_aa: CASSYHPGKPINQPQHF
v_call: TRBV15; d_call: TRBD1; cdr3_length: 16; clone_size: -; j_call: TRBJ2-3; cdr3_nt: TGTGCCACCAGCGAAGGGACAGTAGATGGGGAGGATACGCAGTATTTT; cdr3_aa: CATSEGTVDGEDTQYF
v_call: TRBV29-1; d_call: -; cdr3_length: 16; clone_size: -; j_call: TRBJ1-1; cdr3_nt: TGCAGCGTCGTGGGGGGACCGAGAAACCCGAACACTGAAGCTTTCTTT; cdr3_aa: CSVVGGPRNPNTEAFF
v_call: TRBV20-1; d_call: -; cdr3_length: 14; clone_size: few; j_call: TRBJ2-7; cdr3_nt: TGCAGTGCTAGAGGGACATGGAGCTCCTACGAGCAGTACTTC; cdr3_aa: CSARGTWSSYEQYF
v_call: TRBV4-1; d_call: -; cdr3_length: 15; clone_size: -; j_call: TRBJ1-1; cdr3_nt: TGCGCCAGCAGCCCGTCCCAGATTCCGAACACTGAAGCTTTCTTT; cdr3_aa: CASSPSQIPNTEAFF
v_call: TRBV6-5; d_call: -; cdr3_length: 15; clone_size: -; j_call: TRBJ2-2; cdr3_nt: TGTGCCAGCAGTTACGAACCCGTGGACACCGGGGAGCTGTTTTTT; cdr3_aa: CASSYEPVDTGELFF
v_call: TRBV5-1; d_call: TRBD2; cdr3_length: 17; clone_size: -; j_call: TRBJ2-1; cdr3_nt: TGCGCCAGCAGCCCCAGAGGGGCTAGCGGGAGCTATAATGAGCAGTTCTTC; cdr3_aa: CASSPRGASGSYNEQFF
v_call: TRBV20-1; d_call: TRBD1; cdr3_length: 14; clone_size: -; j_call: TRBJ1-1; cdr3_nt: TGCAGTGCTAGAGAAGGGGGCGGATACACTGAAGCTTTCTTT; cdr3_aa: CSAREGGGYTEAFF
v_call: TRBV9; d_call: TRBD1; cdr3_length: 14; clone_size: few; j_call: TRBJ2-1; cdr3_nt: TGTGCCAGCAGCGTGGGACAGCGTCGGGATGAGCAGTTCTTC; cdr3_aa: CASSVGQRRDEQFF
v_call: TRBV12-5; d_call: -; cdr3_length: 12; clone_size: few; j_call: TRBJ2-7; cdr3_nt: TGTGCTAGTGGTTTGGTACCGGACGAGCAGTACTTC; cdr3_aa: CASGLVPDEQYF
v_call: TRBV6-6; d_call: TRBD1; cdr3_length: 14; clone_size: -; j_call: TRBJ1-5; cdr3_nt: TGTGCCAGCAGCATGGACAGGGGAAATCAGCCCCAGCATTTT; cdr3_aa: CASSMDRGNQPQHF
v_call: TRBV5-8; d_call: -; cdr3_length: 12; clone_size: -; j_call: TRBJ2-7; cdr3_nt: TGTGCCAGCAGCTTGTACACTAGCGAGCAGTACTTC; cdr3_aa: CASSLYTSEQYF
v_call: TRBV6-5; d_call: TRBD2; cdr3_length: 15; clone_size: -; j_call: TRBJ2-3; cdr3_nt: TGTGCCAGCAGTTTTACTAGCGAAAGCACAGATACGCAGTATTTT; cdr3_aa: CASSFTSESTDTQYF
v_call: TRBV20-1; d_call: -; cdr3_length: 13; clone_size: -; j_call: TRBJ2-5; cdr3_nt: TGCAGTGCCAGTATAGAAATACCAGAGACCCAGTACTTC; cdr3_aa: CSASIEIPETQYF
v_call: TRBV5-6; d_call: -; cdr3_length: 17; clone_size: once; j_call: TRBJ2-6; cdr3_nt: TGTGCCAGCAGCTTCCGGGACACCCTTCCCGGGGCCAACGTCCTGACTTTC; cdr3_aa: CASSFRDTLPGANVLTF